The sequence of this TCR beta chain was determined in a study of CD8+ T cells in alopecia areata. Across the whole study: Oral tofacitinib (5 to 10 mg twice daily) was administered to treated patients. Patients given treatment had severity scored by the percentage of scalp area affected.

Documented treatment: oral pan-JAK inhibitor, 5-10 mg twice daily. Sampling of alopecia areata patients yielded lesional scalp punch biopsies as well as peripheral blood. After isolation, RNA underwent reverse transcription to generate cDNA as the sequencing template. Some clones are missing from TCRdb's copy, which holds only in-frame ones; the method was immunoSEQ multiplex PCR. Of a few hundred thousand clones listed, about 58% were seen once; the top ten hold about 1.6%. Study conclusions and caveats: While tofacitinib was given, many expanded lesional clones persisted in scalp and blood.

There are 13 residues in the CDR3. V dropped 0 bases and J dropped 7 bases, with 12 bases sitting between them. Germline CDR1 and CDR2: GTSNPN and SVGIG (reference sequence). With regard to this clone: Its target is unknown.

This chain uses TRBV30 with TRBJ1-2; D not resolved. This receptor was identified in a human donor with alopecia areata. The sample here was CD4+ T cells sorted from blood, taken at week 4, from a patient treated with tofacitinib. The CDR3 nucleotides read TGTGCCTGGAGTGTATCCGGGATGAGTGGCTACACCTTC. Amino acid sequence: CAWSVSGMSGYTF.